Listed below are T cell receptor beta chains from one sample, sequenced in a study of T cell repertoires in cytomegalovirus infection. TCRdb passed the reads through MiXCR, listing each CDR3 protein once. The table has some 920,000 distinct CDR3 sequences, roughly 30% seen once; the top ten hold 13%. The antigens these receptors bind are not known. Sequencing used cultured CD8+ T cells from PBMCs, obtained from culture after CMV antigen stimulation. These receptors were collected from a human donor in good health (CMV status not recorded). Some clones in this sample may be carry-over from other donors' samples. CDR3s include the opening cysteine and the closing phenylalanine or tryptophan. A D gene is named only where the DNA matches it firmly. The size entry is marked missing in some rows and otherwise reads once, few, many or a size class.

clone size	V gene	J gene	D gene	CDR3 protein	CDR3 DNA
.	TRBV15	TRBJ2-1	.	CATSRAKGNEQFF	TGTGCCACCAGCAGGGCCAAGGGAAATGAGCAGTTCTTC
few	TRBV15	TRBJ1-4	.	CATSSWGGNEKLFF	TGTGCCACCAGTTCCTGGGGGGGTAATGAAAAACTGTTTTTT
few	TRBV6-2/TRBV6-3	TRBJ2-1	TRBD1	CASRGQGKTYNEQFF	TGTGCCAGCAGAGGACAGGGGAAGACCTACAATGAGCAGTTCTTC
few	TRBV13	TRBJ1-2	TRBD1	CASSLGTGHFYGYTF	TGTGCCAGCAGCCTCGGGACAGGGCACTTCTATGGCTACACCTTC
.	TRBV12-3/TRBV12-4	TRBJ2-3	.	CASSFKSGGSDTQYF	TGTGCCAGCAGTTTTAAATCGGGGGGCTCAGATACGCAGTATTTT
.	TRBV27	TRBJ1-6	.	CASSLQPYNSPLHF	TGTGCCAGCAGTTTACAGCCTTATAATTCACCCCTCCACTTT
.	TRBV7-8	TRBJ2-7	.	CASSFRPGDEQYF	TGTGCCAGCAGCTTCCGGCCAGGGGACGAGCAGTACTTC
.	TRBV6-1	TRBJ1-2	.	CASSQPPQGPTNYGYTF	TGTGCCAGCAGTCAACCCCCACAAGGACCCACTAACTATGGCTACACCTTC
many	TRBV27	TRBJ1-1	.	CASSSGGGNTEAFF	TGTGCCAGCAGTTCGGGGGGGGGGAACACTGAAGCTTTCTTT
.	TRBV5-3	TRBJ1-2	.	CASSESSGAVINGYTF	TGTGCCAGCAGCGAAAGCTCTGGGGCAGTGATTAATGGCTACACCTTC
once	TRBV6-5	TRBJ2-1	TRBD1	CASLDRVYNEQFF	TGTGCCAGCCTGGACAGGGTCTACAATGAGCAGTTCTTC
many	TRBV7-9	TRBJ1-2	.	CASSTRGDLGYGYTF	TGTGCCAGCAGCACAAGAGGGGACCTGGGGTATGGCTACACCTTC
few	TRBV10-3	TRBJ1-4	TRBD1	CAISESTGADEKLFF	TGTGCCATCAGTGAGTCGACAGGGGCGGATGAAAAACTGTTTTTT
few	TRBV27	TRBJ2-1	.	CASSPGGPASSYNEQFF	TGTGCCAGCAGTCCCGGGGGACCCGCAAGCTCCTACAATGAGCAGTTCTTC
.	TRBV6-2/TRBV6-3	TRBJ1-2	.	CASQFRQLVEDGYTF	TGTGCCAGCCAATTTAGACAGCTGGTTGAGGATGGCTACACCTTC
.	TRBV29-1	TRBJ1-2	.	CSVGSGANLYGYTF	TGCAGCGTTGGATCGGGGGCAAACCTATATGGCTACACCTTC
.	TRBV28	TRBJ2-2	.	CASRETGTVTGELFF	TGTGCCAGCAGAGAAACAGGGACCGTCACCGGGGAGCTGTTTTTT